A selection of T cell receptor beta chains follows, all from one sample in a study of identical twins. Each CDR3 protein is one row after TCRdb ran MiXCR on the 5' RACE reads. The table shows approximately 1.8 million distinct CDR3 sequences, with under 35% occurring only once. Input material: cord blood. The receptors shown here come from a newborn girl in good health. Each CDR3 is given without its conserved first and last residue.

v_call	j_call	cdr3_aa
TRBV5-1	TRBJ1-2	AIRDSYGYT
TRBV10-3	TRBJ2-7	AISGIPTGISYEQY
TRBV6-1	TRBJ1-5	ASSDLYRQPQH
TRBV29-1	TRBJ2-2	SVEATEELF
TRBV27	TRBJ2-7	ASSLYRGSYEQY
TRBV20-1	TRBJ2-3	SARGPPQATSTDTQY
TRBV12-3/TRBV12-4	TRBJ2-1	ASTPPQRTYNGQF
TRBV6-6	TRBJ1-1	ASSWEQGVTEAF
TRBV7-2	TRBJ1-1	ASSPRLFYTEAF
TRBV20-1	TRBJ1-1	SARVQTGGTEAF
TRBV4-1	TRBJ2-1	ASSKGSGGVYNEQF
TRBV5-1	TRBJ1-1	ASSFDSEAF
TRBV9	TRBJ1-2	ASSGRGQSYGYT
TRBV7-2	TRBJ1-1	ASSLRGPYEMNTEAF
TRBV29-1	TRBJ2-3	SHVGDTQY
TRBV29-1	TRBJ2-7	SVYGQGYEQY
TRBV6-2/TRBV6-3	TRBJ1-2	ASSSPSWLMPTINYGYT
TRBV3-1	TRBJ2-3	ASSLRTRDTQY
TRBV5-1	TRBJ2-3	ASGLGLAEITDTQY